The next 3 T cell receptor beta chains were all read from a single sample in a study of cytomegalovirus exposure and HLA in healthy donors. PCR amplification relied on 60 Vbeta primers (plus 13 Jbeta primers). The method was immunoSEQ multiplex PCR; TCRdb's version includes in-frame clones alone and lacks a portion of them. In the table there are approximately 110,000 clones, about four fifths of which are singletons. Sequencing was done on a sample of PBMCs. The source is a woman between 25 and 40 years old in good health and CMV-seronegative.

This clone was observed a handful of times. V is TRBV2 and J is TRBJ2-3; D not resolved. CDR1 is SNHLY, CDR2 FYNNEI, per germline. Trimming pared 0 bases from V and 1 base from J, leaving 8 bases between. The CDR3 contains 15 residues. CDR3 in amino acids: CASSEAVAGTDTQYF. The CDR3 DNA follows: TGTGCCAGCAGTGAAGCGGTGGCTGGCACAGATACGCAGTATTTT.

The chain is built from TRBV19 and TRBJ2-7, with D perhaps TRBD1 (5 bases). The CDR3 covers 14 residues. V shed 1 base and J shed 0 bases, with 7 bases lying between them. CDR1 is LNHDA and CDR2 is SQIVND in the germline V gene (reference sequence). The CDR3 DNA reads TGTGCCAGTAGTATAGCGGACACCTCCTACGAGCAGTACTTC. Translation: CASSIADTSYEQYF.

On this clone: The junction departs from the called germline gene at one end, perhaps through a read error. J is TRBJ2-2 and V is TRBV7-7; possibly TRBD2 for D (5 bases). The CDR3 runs 15 residues. Germline CDR1 is SSHAT and CDR2 is FNYEAQ (reference sequence). CDR3 amino acids: CASSFRLGGGGELFF. CDR3 DNA sequence: TGTGCTAGCAGCTTCAGGCTCGGAGGTGGCGGGGAGCTGTTTTTT.